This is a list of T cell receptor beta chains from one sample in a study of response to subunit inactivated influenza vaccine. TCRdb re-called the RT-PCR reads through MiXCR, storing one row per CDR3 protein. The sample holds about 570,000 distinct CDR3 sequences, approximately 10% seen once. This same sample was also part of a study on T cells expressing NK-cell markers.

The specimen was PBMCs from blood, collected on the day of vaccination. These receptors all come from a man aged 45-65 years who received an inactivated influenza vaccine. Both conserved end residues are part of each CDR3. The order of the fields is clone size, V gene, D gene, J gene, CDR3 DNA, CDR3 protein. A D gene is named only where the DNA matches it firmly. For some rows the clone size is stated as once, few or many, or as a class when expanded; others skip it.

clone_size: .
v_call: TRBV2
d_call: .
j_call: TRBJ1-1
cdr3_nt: TGTGCCAGCAGTGGGTGGGAGAACACTGAAGCTTTCTTT
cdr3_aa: CASSGWENTEAFF

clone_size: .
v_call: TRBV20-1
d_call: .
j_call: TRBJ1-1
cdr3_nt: TGCAGTGCTAGTCTAGGGGGATGGACTGAAGCTTTCTTT
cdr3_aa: CSASLGGWTEAFF

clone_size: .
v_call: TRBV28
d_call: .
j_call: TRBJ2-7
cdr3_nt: TGTGCCAGCAGCCCCCCTTTTGCCTCCTACGAGCAGTACTTC
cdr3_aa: CASSPPFASYEQYF

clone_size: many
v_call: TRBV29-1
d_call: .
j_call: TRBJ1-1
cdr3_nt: TGCAGCGTTGCGGGGGGAGGTTACACTGAAGCTTTCTTT
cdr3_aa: CSVAGGGYTEAFF

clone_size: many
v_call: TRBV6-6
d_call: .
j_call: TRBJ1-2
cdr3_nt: TGTGCCAGCAGTTACTTCAGGGGTGGCTACACCTTC
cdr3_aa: CASSYFRGGYTF

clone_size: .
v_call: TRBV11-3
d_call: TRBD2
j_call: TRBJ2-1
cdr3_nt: TGTGCCAGCAGCTTAGCTCTAGCGGGGGGGCCATATGAGCAGTTCTTC
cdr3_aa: CASSLALAGGPYEQFF

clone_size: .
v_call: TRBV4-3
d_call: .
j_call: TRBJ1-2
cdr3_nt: TGCGCCAGCAGCCAAGTTGCCGGGGACGGCTACACCTTC
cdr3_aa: CASSQVAGDGYTF

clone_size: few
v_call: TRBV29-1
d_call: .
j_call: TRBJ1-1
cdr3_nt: TGCAGCGTTCCCAGGGGCGCCAGCACTGAAGCTTTCTTT
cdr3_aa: CSVPRGASTEAFF

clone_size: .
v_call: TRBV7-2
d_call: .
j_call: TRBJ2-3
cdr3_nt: TGTGCCAGCAGCAACGGGGTAATCACAGATACGCAGTATTTT
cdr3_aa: CASSNGVITDTQYF

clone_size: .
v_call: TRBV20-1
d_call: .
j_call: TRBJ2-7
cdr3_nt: TGCAGTGCTAGGGGGGACTTCGCCTACGAGCAGTACTTC
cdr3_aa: CSARGDFAYEQYF

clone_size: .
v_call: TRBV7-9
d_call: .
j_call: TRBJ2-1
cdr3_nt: TGTGCCAGCAGCTTAGCTGCCGGAACTAACTACAATGAGCAGTTCTTC
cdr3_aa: CASSLAAGTNYNEQFF

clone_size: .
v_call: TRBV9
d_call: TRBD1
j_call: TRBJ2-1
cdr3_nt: TGTGCCAGCAGCGTAGAGGGACAGGGATTAAATGAGCAGTTCTTC
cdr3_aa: CASSVEGQGLNEQFF

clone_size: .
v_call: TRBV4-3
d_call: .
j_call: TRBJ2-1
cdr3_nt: TGCGCCAGCAGCCAAGAGGGGTGGAGGGAGCAGTTCTTC
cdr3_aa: CASSQEGWREQFF

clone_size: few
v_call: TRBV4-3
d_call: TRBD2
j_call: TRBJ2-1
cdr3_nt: TGCGCCAGCAGCCAAGATTCGGTATCGGGACTATTTTTTTACAATGAGCAGTTCTTC
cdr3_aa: CASSQDSVSGLFFYNEQFF

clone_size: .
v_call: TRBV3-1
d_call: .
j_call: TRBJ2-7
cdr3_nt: TGTGCCAGCAGCCAAGCGTTCATTCTGGGGTCCTACGAGCAGTACTTC
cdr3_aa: CASSQAFILGSYEQYF

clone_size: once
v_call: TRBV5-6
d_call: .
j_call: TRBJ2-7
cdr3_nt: TGTGCCAGCAGCTTGGCGCCTCGTTCCTACGAGCAGAACTTC
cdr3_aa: CASSLAPRSYEQNF

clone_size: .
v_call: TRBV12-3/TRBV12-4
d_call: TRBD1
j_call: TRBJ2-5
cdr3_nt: TGTGCCAGCAGTTTCCGACAGGGGGCAGTAGAGACCCAGTACTTC
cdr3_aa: CASSFRQGAVETQYF

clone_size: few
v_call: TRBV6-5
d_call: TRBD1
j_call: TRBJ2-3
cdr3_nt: TGTGCCAGCAGTTTGTCGGACAGGGGAGATACGCAGTATTTT
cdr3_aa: CASSLSDRGDTQYF

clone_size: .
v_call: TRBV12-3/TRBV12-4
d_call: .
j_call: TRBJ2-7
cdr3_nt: TGTGCCAGCAGTTTCTCGCTGTGGGAACAGTACTTC
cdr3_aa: CASSFSLWEQYF

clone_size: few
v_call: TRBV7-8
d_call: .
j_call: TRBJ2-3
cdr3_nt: TGTGCCAGCAGCCCCGGAGAGTTGGGGGAAGGCGGCACAGATACGCAGTATTTT
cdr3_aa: CASSPGELGEGGTDTQYF

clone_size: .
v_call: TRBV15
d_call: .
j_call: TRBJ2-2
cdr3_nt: TGTGCCACCAGCAATAGGGCAGGGTTGGACACCGGGGAGCTGTTTTTT
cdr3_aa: CATSNRAGLDTGELFF

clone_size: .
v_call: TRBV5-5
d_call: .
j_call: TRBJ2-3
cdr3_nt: TGTGCCAGCGAGAAGAGAGCTTTGGAAATAGATACGCAGTATTTT
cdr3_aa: CASEKRALEIDTQYF

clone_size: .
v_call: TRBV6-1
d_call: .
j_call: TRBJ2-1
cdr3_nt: TGTGCCAGCAGTGTTGGAGGGGCGCACGATGAGCAGTTCTTC
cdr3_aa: CASSVGGAHDEQFF

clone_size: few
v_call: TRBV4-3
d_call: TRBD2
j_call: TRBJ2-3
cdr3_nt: TGCGCCAGCAGCCAAGGGACTAGCGGGAGTGATACGCAGTATTTT
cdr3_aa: CASSQGTSGSDTQYF

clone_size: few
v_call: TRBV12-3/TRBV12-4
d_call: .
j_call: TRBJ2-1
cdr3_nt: TGTGCCAGCAGCCCGGACAGCCGCCCTAACAATGAGCAGTTCTTC
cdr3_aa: CASSPDSRPNNEQFF

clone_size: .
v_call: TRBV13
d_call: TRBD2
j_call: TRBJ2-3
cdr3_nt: TGTGCCAGCAGCCGTCTAGCGGGAGTTCCAGATACGCAGTATTTT
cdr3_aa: CASSRLAGVPDTQYF

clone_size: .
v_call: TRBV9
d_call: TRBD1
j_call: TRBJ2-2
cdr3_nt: TGTGCCAGCAGCGTAGCGGGGACAGGGAACACCGGGGAGCTGTTTTTT
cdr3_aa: CASSVAGTGNTGELFF

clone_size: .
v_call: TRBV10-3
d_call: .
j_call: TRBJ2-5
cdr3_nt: TGTGCCATCAGTGAGAAAGGGTACCAAGAGACCCAGTACTTC
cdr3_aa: CAISEKGYQETQYF

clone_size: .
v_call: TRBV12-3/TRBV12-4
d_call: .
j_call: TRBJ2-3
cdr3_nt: TGTGCCAGCACCAAGACTAGTACAGATACGCAGTATTTT
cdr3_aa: CASTKTSTDTQYF

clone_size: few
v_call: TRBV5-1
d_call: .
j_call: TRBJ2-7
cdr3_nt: TGCGCCAGCAAGGAGGGTGACTACGAGCAGTACTTC
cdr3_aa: CASKEGDYEQYF

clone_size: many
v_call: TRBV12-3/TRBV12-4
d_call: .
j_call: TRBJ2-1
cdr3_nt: TGTGCCAGCAGTTTAGGGTCATGGGGCGAGCAGTTCTTC
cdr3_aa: CASSLGSWGEQFF

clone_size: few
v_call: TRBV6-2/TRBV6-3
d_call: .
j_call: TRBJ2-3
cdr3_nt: TGTGCCAGCACAGCGCGACAGGTCTCAGATACGCAGTATTTT
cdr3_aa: CASTARQVSDTQYF

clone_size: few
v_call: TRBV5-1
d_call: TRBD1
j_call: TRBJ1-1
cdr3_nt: TGCGCCAGCAGCTTGGGGACAGGGGGCGCTTGGGACACTGAAGCTTTCTTT
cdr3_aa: CASSLGTGGAWDTEAFF

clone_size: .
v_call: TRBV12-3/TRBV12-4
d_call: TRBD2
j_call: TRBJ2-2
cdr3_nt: TGTGCCACCTCACTAGGACTAGTCGACACCGGGGAGCTGTTTTTT
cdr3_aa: CATSLGLVDTGELFF

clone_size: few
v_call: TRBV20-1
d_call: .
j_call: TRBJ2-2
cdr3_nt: TGCAGTGCGGGCGGCACAACGAACACCGGGGAGCTGTTTTTT
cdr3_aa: CSAGGTTNTGELFF

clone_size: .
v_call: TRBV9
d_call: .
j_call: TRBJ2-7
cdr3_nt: TGTGCCAGCAGCGTAGGGGGGGCTGGAAACGAGCAGTACTTC
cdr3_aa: CASSVGGAGNEQYF

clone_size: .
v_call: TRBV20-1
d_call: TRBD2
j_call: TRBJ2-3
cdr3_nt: TGCAGTGCTAGTAAAGCGGGAGGGAGCACAGATACGCAGTATTTT
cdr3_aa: CSASKAGGSTDTQYF

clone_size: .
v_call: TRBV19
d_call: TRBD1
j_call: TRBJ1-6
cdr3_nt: TGTGCCAGTAGCCGAATTGCAGGGGGAATGGGGGATTCACCCCTCCACTTT
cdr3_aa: CASSRIAGGMGDSPLHF

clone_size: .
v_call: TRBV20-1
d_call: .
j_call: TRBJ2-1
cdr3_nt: TGCAGTGCCATACCCCTAGCGTTTTCGAATGAGCAGTTCTTC
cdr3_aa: CSAIPLAFSNEQFF

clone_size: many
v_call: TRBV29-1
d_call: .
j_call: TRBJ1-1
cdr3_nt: TGCAGCGCCCCAGAGGGGCAGGCCACTGAAGCTTTCTTT
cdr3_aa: CSAPEGQATEAFF

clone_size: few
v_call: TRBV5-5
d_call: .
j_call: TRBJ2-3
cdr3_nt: TGTGCCAGCAGCTTGGCCCGGGGGAGAGATACGCAGTATTTT
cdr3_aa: CASSLARGRDTQYF

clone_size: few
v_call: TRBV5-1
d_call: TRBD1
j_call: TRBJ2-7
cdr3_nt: TGCGCCAGCAGCTTGATAGAGACAGGGGACGAGCAGTACTTC
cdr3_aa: CASSLIETGDEQYF

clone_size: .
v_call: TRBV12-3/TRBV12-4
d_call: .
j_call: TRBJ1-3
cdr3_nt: TGTGCCAGCAGTTGGGGGGCCCGGAGCTCTGGAAACACCATATATTTT
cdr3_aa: CASSWGARSSGNTIYF

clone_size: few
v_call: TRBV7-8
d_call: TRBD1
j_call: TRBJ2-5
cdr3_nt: TGTGCCAGCAGCTTGAGGGACAGGGGAATAGGAAAAGAGACCCAGTACTTC
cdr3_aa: CASSLRDRGIGKETQYF

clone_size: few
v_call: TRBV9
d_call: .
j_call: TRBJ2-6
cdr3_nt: TGTGCCAGCAGCGTAGGGGGAGGACCTGGGGCCAACGTCCTGACTTTC
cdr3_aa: CASSVGGGPGANVLTF

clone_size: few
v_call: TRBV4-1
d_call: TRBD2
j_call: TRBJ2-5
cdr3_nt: TGCGCCAGCAGCCGAACTAGCGGGGGGATTCAAGAGACCCAGTACTTC
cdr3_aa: CASSRTSGGIQETQYF

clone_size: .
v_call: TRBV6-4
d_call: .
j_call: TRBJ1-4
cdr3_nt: TGTGCCAGCAGTGACCTGGATGGCGAAAATGAAAAACTGTTTTTT
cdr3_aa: CASSDLDGENEKLFF

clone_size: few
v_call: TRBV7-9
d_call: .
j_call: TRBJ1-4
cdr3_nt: TGTGCCAGCAGTTTCGGGACGCCGGGAGAAAAACTGTTTTTT
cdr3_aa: CASSFGTPGEKLFF

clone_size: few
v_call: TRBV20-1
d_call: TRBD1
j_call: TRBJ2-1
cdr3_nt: TGCAGTGCTCCGCCTTTGACAGGGCTTTCCTACAATGAGCAGTTCTTC
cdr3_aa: CSAPPLTGLSYNEQFF